This T cell receptor (beta chain) was documented in a study of shared T cell receptors in the human thymus. Some clones are missing from TCRdb's copy, which holds only in-frame ones; the method was immunoSEQ multiplex PCR. Of just under 550,000 clones listed, 75% to 85% are singletons. This sample was shared with a second study, whose subject was human thymus T cells. That work contributes: The people who donated were healthy Finnish babies having corrective surgery for congenital heart defects. In corrective heart surgery, resections were taken, and these provided the thymus tissue. Both thymic and peripheral blood repertoires showed apparently biased V and J usage. Thymic repertoires overlap heavily among unrelated individuals, related research has reported.

The sequenced sample was thymocytes. The source is a boy younger than two with a congenital heart defect.

The CDR3 nucleotides are TGTGCCAGCTCACCCATAGGGGGACAGGGCGGCACTGAAGCTTTCTTT. Its protein product is CASSPIGGQGGTEAFF. V is TRBV18 and J is TRBJ1-1; 9 nucleotides match TRBD1. CDR3 size: 16 residues. In germline, CDR1 is KGHSH, CDR2 LQKENI. V shed 3 bases, J shed 4 bases, and the junction held 9 bases outside the gene matches.